Listed below are T cell receptor beta chains from one sample, sequenced in a study of shared clonotypes between healthy human individuals. Sequencing was performed with immunoSEQ multiplex PCR; in TCRdb, only in-frame clones are kept and a portion is missing. Of over 2 million clones listed, 85% to 95% were seen once; the top ten hold 0.13%. The specimen was naive CD4+ T cells sorted from blood. The receptors shown here come from a young man in good health. Both conserved end residues are part of each CDR3. D genes are given only for firm matches. Part of the rows lack a size; the others show once, few, many or a class for expanded clones.

J | V | D | size | CDR3 | DNA
TRBJ2-7 | TRBV7-6 | TRBD1 | - | CASSLARQGDSYEQYF | TGTGCCAGCAGCTTAGCGCGCCAGGGGGACTCCTACGAGCAGTACTTC
TRBJ2-1 | TRBV19 | - | - | CASTSSYNEQFF | TGTGCCAGTACGAGCTCCTACAATGAGCAGTTCTTC
TRBJ1-6 | TRBV27 | TRBD1 | - | CASSFLAGQRYSPLHF | TGTGCCAGCAGTTTTCTAGCGGGACAGAGATATTCACCCCTCCACTTT
TRBJ2-7 | TRBV11-3 | - | once | CASSLVVGGEQYF | TGTGCCAGCAGCCTAGTAGTCGGCGGCGAGCAGTACTTC
TRBJ1-2 | TRBV6-5 | - | - | CASSYGGGIRGYTF | TGTGCCAGCAGTTACGGGGGAGGAATTCGTGGCTACACCTTC
TRBJ2-1 | TRBV5-1 | TRBD1 | - | CASRRGQGRMDEQFF | TGCGCCAGCAGACGCGGACAGGGTCGAATGGATGAGCAGTTCTTC
TRBJ1-1 | TRBV20-1 | - | - | CSGLKTVAFF | TGCAGTGGACTTAAAACTGTAGCTTTCTTT
TRBJ2-1 | TRBV10-1 | - | - | CASSPRGADEQFF | TGCGCCAGCAGTCCTCGGGGGGCGGATGAGCAGTTCTTC
TRBJ2-5 | TRBV6-4 | - | - | CASSRTVLETQYF | TGTGCCAGCAGTCGGACTGTACTCGAGACCCAGTACTTC
TRBJ2-1 | TRBV19 | TRBD2 | - | CASSIQAGGSYNEQFF | TGTGCCAGTAGTATACAAGCGGGGGGGTCCTACAATGAGCAGTTCTTC
TRBJ2-5 | TRBV28 | - | - | CASSSTGAQGLQETQYF | TGTGCCAGCAGTTCGACGGGGGCACAGGGACTTCAAGAGACCCAGTACTTC
TRBJ2-7 | TRBV7-9 | - | - | CASSSSIAYEQYF | TGTGCCAGCAGCTCGTCTATAGCCTACGAGCAGTACTTC
TRBJ2-5 | TRBV5-1 | - | - | CASSSGSQTAAQYF | TGCGCCAGCAGCTCCGGTTCCCAGACTGCGGCCCAGTACTTC
TRBJ2-2 | TRBV7-2 | - | - | CASSAGRNTGELFF | TGTGCCAGCAGCGCAGGGCGCAACACCGGGGAGCTGTTTTTT
TRBJ1-2 | TRBV5-6 | - | - | CASSPNPGSGYTF | TGTGCCAGCAGCCCAAACCCAGGGAGTGGCTACACCTTC
TRBJ1-5 | TRBV4-1 | - | - | CASSPLLQGRASLSNQPQHF | TGCGCCAGCAGCCCCTTGCTTCAGGGTCGAGCTTCATTGTCCAATCAGCCCCAGCATTTT
TRBJ1-4 | TRBV5-1 | - | - | CASSVQVNEKLFF | TGCGCCAGCAGCGTACAGGTTAATGAAAAACTGTTTTTT
TRBJ2-2 | TRBV7-9 | TRBD1 | - | CASSIGPNRGTGELFF | TGTGCCAGCAGCATAGGCCCCAACAGGGGTACCGGGGAGCTGTTTTTT
TRBJ1-4 | TRBV6-1 | - | once | CASSEVWTGKNEKLFF | TGTGCCAGCAGTGAAGTGTGGACGGGGAAGAATGAAAAACTGTTTTTT
TRBJ1-1 | TRBV4-2 | - | - | CASSQEIDRNTEAFF | TGTGCCAGCAGCCAAGAGATAGACAGGAACACTGAAGCTTTCTTT
TRBJ1-4 | TRBV5-8 | - | few | CASSRTWSHEKLFF | TGTGCCAGCAGCCGGACGTGGTCGCATGAAAAACTGTTTTTT
TRBJ2-5 | TRBV6-5 | - | - | CASSPGAPPSETQYF | TGTGCCAGCAGCCCTGGAGCCCCCCCATCAGAGACCCAGTACTTC
TRBJ2-5 | TRBV9 | - | - | CASSVGYWQVQETQYF | TGTGCCAGCAGCGTAGGCTACTGGCAGGTCCAAGAGACCCAGTACTTC
TRBJ2-1 | TRBV11-2 | - | - | CASSVRQVSYNEQFF | TGTGCCAGCAGCGTGCGACAGGTGTCCTACAATGAGCAGTTCTTC
TRBJ1-3 | TRBV18 | - | - | CASSPPNRRTGNTIYF | TGTGCCAGCTCACCACCGAACAGGAGGACTGGAAACACCATATATTTT
TRBJ2-3 | TRBV5-4 | - | - | CASSLGRGDTQYF | TGTGCCAGCAGCTTGGGCCGTGGAGATACGCAGTATTTT
TRBJ2-7 | TRBV14 | - | - | CASSLFNVHYEQYF | TGTGCCAGCAGCCTCTTCAACGTGCACTACGAGCAGTACTTC
TRBJ2-2 | TRBV5-1 | - | few | CASSFNTGELFF | TGCGCCAGCAGCTTCAACACCGGGGAGCTGTTTTTT
TRBJ2-1 | TRBV6-6 | - | - | CASSYLGERNEQFF | TGTGCCAGCAGTTATTTGGGAGAAAGGAATGAGCAGTTCTTC
TRBJ1-1 | TRBV2 | TRBD1 | - | CASVRGTGANTEAFF | TGTGCCAGCGTTCGGGGGACAGGGGCGAACACTGAAGCTTTCTTT
TRBJ1-1 | TRBV5-3 | TRBD1 | - | CARSQGQGGTEAFF | TGTGCCAGAAGCCAGGGACAGGGAGGTACTGAAGCTTTCTTT
TRBJ2-1 | TRBV5-1 | - | - | CASSLGAENYNEQFF | TGCGCCAGCAGCTTGGGCGCAGAGAACTACAATGAGCAGTTCTTC
TRBJ1-2 | TRBV14 | - | - | CASSQDQGHYGYTF | TGTGCCAGCAGCCAAGATCAAGGGCATTATGGCTACACCTTC
TRBJ1-6 | TRBV5-1 | - | - | CASRGAGQLYNSPLHF | TGCGCCAGCAGAGGGGCCGGTCAGCTTTATAATTCACCCCTCCACTTT
TRBJ2-2 | TRBV19 | - | - | CASVPGANTGELFF | TGTGCCAGTGTGCCCGGGGCTAACACCGGGGAGCTGTTTTTT
TRBJ2-3 | TRBV5-6 | - | - | CASSSTRGRDTQYF | TGTGCCAGCAGCTCAACTAGGGGCAGGGATACGCAGTATTTT
TRBJ2-3 | TRBV2 | - | - | CASRTGDLSTDTQYF | TGTGCCAGCAGAACCGGGGACCTAAGCACAGATACGCAGTATTTT
TRBJ2-1 | TRBV4-2 | TRBD2 | - | CASSQERTGLAVYNEQFF | TGTGCCAGCAGCCAAGAAAGAACAGGACTAGCAGTATACAATGAGCAGTTCTTC
TRBJ2-3 | TRBV7-6 | - | - | CASSLGGADTQYF | TGTGCCAGCAGCTTAGGGGGGGCAGATACGCAGTATTTT
TRBJ1-5 | TRBV5-8 | TRBD1 | - | CASSIDGTGLSQPQHF | TGTGCCAGCAGCATCGACGGGACAGGGTTGAGTCAGCCCCAGCATTTT
TRBJ2-7 | TRBV7-2 | TRBD2 | - | CASSSFSGSPSSYEQYF | TGTGCCAGCAGCAGTTTTAGCGGGAGCCCTAGCTCCTACGAGCAGTACTTC
TRBJ1-1 | TRBV29-1 | - | - | CSVQPTVGAEAFF | TGCAGCGTTCAACCGACAGTGGGGGCTGAAGCTTTCTTT
TRBJ2-5 | TRBV10-1 | - | - | CASSESGIPETQYF | TGCGCCAGCAGTGAGTCTGGGATCCCGGAGACCCAGTACTTC
TRBJ2-1 | TRBV29-1 | - | - | CSVALTTSNEQFF | TGCAGCGTTGCGTTGACAACAAGCAATGAGCAGTTCTTC
TRBJ2-6 | TRBV30 | - | - | CAWNRGGPGANVLTF | TGTGCCTGGAACCGCGGAGGACCTGGGGCCAACGTCCTGACTTTC
TRBJ2-1 | TRBV5-1 | TRBD2 | - | CASSLDGTSDYNEQFF | TGCGCCAGCAGCTTGGACGGGACTAGCGATTACAATGAGCAGTTCTTC
TRBJ1-2 | TRBV18 | - | - | CASSPPERGGYTF | TGTGCCAGCTCACCACCGGAAAGGGGCGGCTACACCTTC
TRBJ1-4 | TRBV5-6 | - | - | CASSLGRASSEKLFF | TGTGCCAGCAGCCTGGGGCGGGCGAGCTCAGAAAAACTGTTTTTT
TRBJ2-5 | TRBV11-2 | - | - | CASNRPGQETRYF | TGTGCCAGCAACCGCCCCGGCCAAGAGACCCGGTACTTC
TRBJ2-7 | TRBV19 | TRBD1 | - | CASSIGPGQNYEQYF | TGTGCCAGTAGTATAGGACCGGGACAGAACTACGAGCAGTACTTC
TRBJ1-4 | TRBV7-9 | - | - | CASSTFDLRDKPLFF | TGTGCCAGCAGCACGTTCGACCTTCGGGACAAACCACTGTTTTTT
TRBJ2-7 | TRBV6-1 | - | once | CASSGTQGAYEQYF | TGTGCCAGCAGTGGAACACAGGGAGCCTACGAGCAGTACTTC